A selection of T cell receptor beta chains follows, all from one sample in a study of neoadjuvant nivolumab and ipilimumab in lung cancer. TCRdb keeps only in-frame clones here, not all; method: immunoSEQ multiplex PCR. The sample has about 18,000 clones, 87% seen once. The sample here was peripheral blood, taken before neoadjuvant nivolumab, alone or with ipilimumab. The receptors shown here come from an adult with non-small cell lung cancer. Both conserved end residues are part of each CDR3. The D gene is left open where the match is weak. A row's size may be missing; if present it is once, few, many or a size class.

size,length,V,D,J,DNA,CDR3
-,15,TRBV5-1,TRBD2,TRBJ2-1,TGCGCCAGCACCAAACTAGCGGGAGGAAACAATGAGCAGTTCTTC,CASTKLAGGNNEQFF
-,13,TRBV5-4,-,TRBJ2-2,TGTGCCATAACACAGGGATACACCGGGGAGCTGTTTTTT,CAITQGYTGELFF
-,14,TRBV5-6,-,TRBJ2-7,TGTGCCAGCAGCCCGGACCTAAACTCCTACGAGCAGTACTTC,CASSPDLNSYEQYF
-,15,TRBV7-9,-,TRBJ2-1,TGTGCCAGCAGCTTCGGCCCCCCCCGGCCCAATGAGCAGTTCTTC,CASSFGPPRPNEQFF
-,15,TRBV5-4,TRBD1,TRBJ2-5,TGTGCCAGCAGCGGAAAACAGGGGAGCCAAGAGACCCAGTACTTC,CASSGKQGSQETQYF
-,11,TRBV20-1,-,TRBJ2-7,TGCAGTGCTGACCATTCCTACGAGCAGTACTTC,CSADHSYEQYF
-,15,TRBV7-3,-,TRBJ2-3,TGTGCCAGCAGCCGCTCGTCTACTAGCACAGATACGCAGTATTTT,CASSRSSTSTDTQYF
-,15,TRBV7-9,-,TRBJ2-3,TGTGCCAGCAGCTTAGTGAGGACAGGCACAGATACGCAGTATTTT,CASSLVRTGTDTQYF
-,15,TRBV13,-,TRBJ2-7,TGTGCCAGCAGCAGCAGACAGATTCTGGGCCACGAGCAGTACTTC,CASSSRQILGHEQYF
-,13,TRBV7-2,-,TRBJ1-2,TGTGCCAGCAGCCCCCGGACCGGCTGGGGCTACACCTTC,CASSPRTGWGYTF
-,17,TRBV5-1,-,TRBJ2-2,TGCGCCAGCAGCTTGGCTCCGACAGGTTCGAACACCGGGGAGCTGTTTTTT,CASSLAPTGSNTGELFF
-,13,TRBV12-5,-,TRBJ1-1,TGTGCTAGTGGTGCTGACAAGAACACTGAAGCTTTCTTT,CASGADKNTEAFF
-,13,TRBV10-3,-,TRBJ2-1,TGTGCCATCATTCGGACTACTGACAATGAGCAGTTCTTC,CAIIRTTDNEQFF
-,14,TRBV6-4,-,TRBJ2-3,TGTGCCAGCAGTGACAGGTCAGAAGCAGATACGCAGTATTTT,CASSDRSEADTQYF
-,14,TRBV14,TRBD2,TRBJ2-5,TGTGCCAGCAGCCAAGAAGCGGGATGGGAGACCCAGTACTTC,CASSQEAGWETQYF
-,15,TRBV5-5,TRBD1,TRBJ1-1,TGTGCCAGCAGCTTGGTTCAGGGGGCTGGCACTGAAGCTTTCTTT,CASSLVQGAGTEAFF
-,15,TRBV6-5,-,TRBJ1-4,TGTGCCAGCAGGGCCCCACCCACCGGTAATGAAAAACTGTTTTTT,CASRAPPTGNEKLFF
-,18,TRBV30,TRBD1,TRBJ2-6,TGTGCCTGGAGTGAGGGACAGGGGGTTTTCTCTGGGGCCAACGTCCTGACTTTC,CAWSEGQGVFSGANVLTF
-,11,TRBV25-1,-,TRBJ1-5,TGTGCCAGCAGCGCTGGGGGGGTCCAGCATTTT,CASSAGGVQHF
once,13,TRBV7-9,-,TRBJ1-2,TGTGCCAGCAGCAGAAGGCCGGGGGATGGCTACACCTTC,CASSRRPGDGYTF
-,15,TRBV4-2,-,TRBJ2-3,TGTGCCAGCAGCTCACGGGACACTCTACGGGATACGCAGTATTTT,CASSSRDTLRDTQYF
-,12,TRBV30,-,TRBJ1-3,TGTGCCTGGAGTCATACTGGAAACACCATATATTTT,CAWSHTGNTIYF
once,16,TRBV6-1,-,TRBJ2-1,TGTGCCAGCAGTGGCCAGGGGGGGAGCTCCTACAATGAGCAGTTCTTC,CASSGQGGSSYNEQFF
-,15,TRBV5-1,TRBD2,TRBJ2-5,TGCGCCAGCAGCTATCAGCGGGATCGGGGGGAGACCCAGTACTTC,CASSYQRDRGETQYF
-,17,TRBV4-1,TRBD2,TRBJ2-3,TGCGCCAGCAGCCAAGATGGACTAGCGGGAGTAGGAGATACGCAGTATTTT,CASSQDGLAGVGDTQYF
once,15,TRBV4-1,-,TRBJ2-7,TGCGCCAGCAGCCAAGGAGAGGACGGATCCTACGAGCAGTACTTC,CASSQGEDGSYEQYF
-,13,TRBV7-9,-,TRBJ1-1,TGTGCCAGCAGCTTAGGGATGAACACTGAAGCTTTCTTT,CASSLGMNTEAFF
-,18,TRBV18,TRBD2,TRBJ2-3,TGTGCCAGCTCACCACCGGGGATAGCGGGAGGTGGCACAGATACGCAGTATTTT,CASSPPGIAGGGTDTQYF
-,16,TRBV1,-,TRBJ2-7,TGCACCAGCAGCCAAGATAGGGGGACAGGGGGGGACGAGCAGTACTTC,CTSSQDRGTGGDEQYF
-,15,TRBV11-2,-,TRBJ2-5,TGTGCCAGCAGCCCAGACGGGTCCTCAAGGGAGACCCAGTACTTC,CASSPDGSSRETQYF
-,15,TRBV2,TRBD1,TRBJ2-7,TGTGCCAGCAGTGGGCACGGGACAGGGAAGAGGGAGCAGTACTTC,CASSGHGTGKREQYF
-,11,TRBV30,-,TRBJ1-1,TGTGCCTGGGCACTGGGGCCTGAAGCTTTCTTT,CAWALGPEAFF